This TCR beta chain came from a study of blood T cell repertoires in COVID-19. Background on the study: The study drew acute and convalescent COVID-19 samples from the United States, Italy and Spain. T cells, B-cell-depleted T cells, or PBMCs provided the cDNA or gDNA that served as material.

Study processing details: It was from reference gene primer amplification that nucleated cell counts were estimated. The repertoire was sequenced with immunoSEQ multiplex PCR; TCRdb's copy has only in-frame clones and lacks some. The DNA gave D and trimming, while V, J and clone size come from that table. Counted here are a few hundred thousand clones, roughly 89% occurring once; the ten biggest clones make up approximately 9%. V lost 4 bases and J lost 4; bases outside the gene matches: 8. Germline CDR1 is SGHAT and CDR2 is FQNNGV. The CDR3 runs to 15 residues. What the recovered Cohort 3 donors had was two negative PCRs, clearance, or symptom resolution.

Material: PBMCs or T cells enriched from blood (not recorded which). The chain recombines TRBV11-2 with TRBJ2-7; TRBD1 agrees at 9 bases. The sequence derives from a man aged 40-55 years who had recovered from COVID-19. CDR3 sequence: CASSSGGQGVYEQYF. The CDR3 DNA reads TGTGCCAGCAGCTCCGGGGGACAGGGCGTATACGAGCAGTACTTC.